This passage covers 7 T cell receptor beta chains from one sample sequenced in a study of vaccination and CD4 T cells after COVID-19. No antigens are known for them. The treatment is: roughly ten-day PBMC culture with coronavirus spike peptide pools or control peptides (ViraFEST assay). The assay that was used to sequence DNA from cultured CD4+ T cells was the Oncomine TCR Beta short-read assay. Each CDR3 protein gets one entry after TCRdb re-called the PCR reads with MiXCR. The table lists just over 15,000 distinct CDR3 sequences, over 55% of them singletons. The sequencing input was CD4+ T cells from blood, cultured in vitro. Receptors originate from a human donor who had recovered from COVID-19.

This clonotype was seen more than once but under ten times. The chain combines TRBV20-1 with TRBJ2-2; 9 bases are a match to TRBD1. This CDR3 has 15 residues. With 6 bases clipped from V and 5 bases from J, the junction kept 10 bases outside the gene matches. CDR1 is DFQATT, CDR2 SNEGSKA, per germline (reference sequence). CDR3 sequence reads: CSAPGQGFPTGELFF. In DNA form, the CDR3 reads TGCAGTGCGCCGGGACAGGGCTTCCCTACCGGGGAGCTGTTTTTT.

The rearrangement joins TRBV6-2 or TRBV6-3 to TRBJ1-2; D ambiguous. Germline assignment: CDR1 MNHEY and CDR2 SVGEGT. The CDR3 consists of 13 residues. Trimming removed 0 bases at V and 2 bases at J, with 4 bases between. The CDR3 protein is CASSYSGNYGYTF. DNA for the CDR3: TGTGCCAGCAGTTACTCAGGGAACTATGGCTACACCTTC.

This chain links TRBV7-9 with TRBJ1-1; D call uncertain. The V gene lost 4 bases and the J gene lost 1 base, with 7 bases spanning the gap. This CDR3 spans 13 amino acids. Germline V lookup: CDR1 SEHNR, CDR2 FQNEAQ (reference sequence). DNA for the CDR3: TGTGCCAGCAGCTCCCAGAAGAACACTGAAGCTTTCTTT. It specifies CASSSQKNTEAFF.

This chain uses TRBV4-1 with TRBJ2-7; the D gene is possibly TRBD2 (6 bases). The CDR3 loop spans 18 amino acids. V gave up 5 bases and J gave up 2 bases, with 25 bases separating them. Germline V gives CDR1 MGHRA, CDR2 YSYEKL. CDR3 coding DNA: TGCGCCAGCAGCGGTGAAACCCAACTAGCTCAGAGCCCCTACGAGCAGTACTTC. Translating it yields CASSGETQLAQSPYEQYF.

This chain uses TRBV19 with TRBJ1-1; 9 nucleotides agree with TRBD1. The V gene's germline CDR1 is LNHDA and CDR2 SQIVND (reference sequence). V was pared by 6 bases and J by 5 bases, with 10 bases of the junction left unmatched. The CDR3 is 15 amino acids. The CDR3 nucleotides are TGTGCCAGTAGCAGCCTTGGGACAGGGAGGACTGAAGCTTTCTTT. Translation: CASSSLGTGRTEAFF.

CDR3 protein: CASSSGFTPKVNYGYTF. The CDR3 DNA reads TGTGCCAGCAGTTCAGGCTTTACACCAAAAGTTAACTATGGCTACACCTTC. The chain employs TRBV28 and TRBJ1-2; no firm D call. Looked up from germline, CDR1 is MDHEN and CDR2 is SYDVKM. Trimming stripped 4 bases from V and 1 base from J, with 19 bases between. This CDR3 is built from 17 residues.

This CDR3 reads CATSRDLRDRSYQETQYF. In DNA form, the CDR3 reads TGTGCCACCAGCAGAGATCTTCGCGACAGGTCGTACCAAGAGACCCAGTACTTC. The chain carries TRBV15 and TRBJ2-5; D is perhaps TRBD1 (6 bases). CDR3 length: 18 amino acids. V lost 0 bases to trimming and J lost 0 bases, with 17 bases between them. Per germline, CDR1 LNHNV and CDR2 YYDKDF (reference sequence).